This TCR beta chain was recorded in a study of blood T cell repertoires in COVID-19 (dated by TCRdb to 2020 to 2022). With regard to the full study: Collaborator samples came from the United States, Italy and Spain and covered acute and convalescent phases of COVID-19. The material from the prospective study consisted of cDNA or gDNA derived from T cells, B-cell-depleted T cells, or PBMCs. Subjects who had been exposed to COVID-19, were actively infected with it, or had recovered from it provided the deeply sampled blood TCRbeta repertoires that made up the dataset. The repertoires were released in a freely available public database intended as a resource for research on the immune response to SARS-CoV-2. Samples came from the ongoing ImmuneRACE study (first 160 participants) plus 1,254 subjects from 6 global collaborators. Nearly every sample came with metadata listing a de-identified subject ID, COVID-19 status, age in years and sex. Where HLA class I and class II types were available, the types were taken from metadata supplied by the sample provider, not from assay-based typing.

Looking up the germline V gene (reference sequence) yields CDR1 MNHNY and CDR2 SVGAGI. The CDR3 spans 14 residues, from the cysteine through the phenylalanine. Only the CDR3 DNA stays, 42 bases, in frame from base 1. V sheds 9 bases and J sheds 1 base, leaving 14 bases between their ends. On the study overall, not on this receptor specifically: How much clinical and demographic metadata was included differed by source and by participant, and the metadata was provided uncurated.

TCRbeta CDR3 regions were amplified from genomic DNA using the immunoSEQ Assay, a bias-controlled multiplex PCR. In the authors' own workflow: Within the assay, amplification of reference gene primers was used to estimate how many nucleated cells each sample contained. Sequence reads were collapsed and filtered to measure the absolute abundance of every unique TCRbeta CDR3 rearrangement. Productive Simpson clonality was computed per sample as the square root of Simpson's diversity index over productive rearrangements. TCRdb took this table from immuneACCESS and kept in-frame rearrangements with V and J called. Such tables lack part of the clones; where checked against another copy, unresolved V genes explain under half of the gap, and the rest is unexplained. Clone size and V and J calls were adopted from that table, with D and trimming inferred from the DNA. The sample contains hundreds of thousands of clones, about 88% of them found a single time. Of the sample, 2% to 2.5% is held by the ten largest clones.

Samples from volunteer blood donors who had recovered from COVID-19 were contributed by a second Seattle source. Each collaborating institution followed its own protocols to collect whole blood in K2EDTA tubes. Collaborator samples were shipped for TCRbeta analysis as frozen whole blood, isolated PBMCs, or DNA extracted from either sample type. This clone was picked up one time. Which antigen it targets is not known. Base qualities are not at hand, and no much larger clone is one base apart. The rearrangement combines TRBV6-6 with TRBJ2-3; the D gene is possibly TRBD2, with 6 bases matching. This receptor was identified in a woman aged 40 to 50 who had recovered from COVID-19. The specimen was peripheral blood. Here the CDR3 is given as CASRWASGTDTQYF. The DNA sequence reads TGTGCCAGTCGATGGGCTAGCGGCACAGATACGCAGTATTTT.